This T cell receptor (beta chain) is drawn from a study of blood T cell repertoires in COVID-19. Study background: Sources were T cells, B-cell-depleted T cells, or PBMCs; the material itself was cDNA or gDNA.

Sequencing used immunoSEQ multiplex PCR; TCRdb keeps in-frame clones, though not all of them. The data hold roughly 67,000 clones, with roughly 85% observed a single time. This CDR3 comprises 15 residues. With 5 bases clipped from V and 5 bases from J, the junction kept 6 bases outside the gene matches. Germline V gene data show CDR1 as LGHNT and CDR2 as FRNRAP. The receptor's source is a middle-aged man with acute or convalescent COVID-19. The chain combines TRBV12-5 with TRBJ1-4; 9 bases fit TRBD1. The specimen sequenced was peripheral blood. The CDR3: CASGPGQGENEKLFF. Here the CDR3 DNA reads TGTGCTAGTGGTCCGGGACAGGGCGAGAATGAAAAACTGTTTTTT.